This passage covers 17 T cell receptor beta chains from one sample sequenced in a study of CD8 T cells in Susac syndrome. An input of about 0.5 to 1 ug of RNA was subjected to reverse transcription using random hexamers. TCRdb recomputed calls from the immunoSEQ multiplex PCR reads with MiXCR, one row per CDR3 protein. The data hold about 240,000 distinct CDR3 sequences, with 96% observed a single time. Sequenced sample: CD4+ T cells from PBMCs. Receptors originate from a human donor with Susac syndrome.

With regard to this clonotype: The junction differs from germline at one of its ends, possibly a read error. The chain joins TRBV7-7 to TRBJ2-6; D could derive from TRBD1 or TRBD2 (7 bases each). Looked up from germline, CDR1 is SSHAT and CDR2 is FNYEAQ (reference sequence). The CDR3 loop spans 16 amino acids. CDR3 coding DNA: TGTGCTAGCAGCCAGGGGGGGTCCTCTGGGGCCAACGTCCTGACTTTC. Amino acids: CASSQGGSSGANVLTF.

The chain uses TRBV29-1 and TRBJ2-3; a possible D gene is TRBD2 (6 bases). Germline CDR1 is SQVTM and CDR2 is ANQGSEA. The V end was cut by 8 bases, the J end by 2 bases, with 11 bases between. The CDR3 contains 12 residues. Here the CDR3 DNA reads TGCAGCTCAGTAGCGGACACAGATACGCAGTATTTT. Its protein product is CSSVADTDTQYF.

The V call is TRBV7-6, the J call TRBJ2-1, with D possibly being TRBD1 (6 bases). V gave up 5 bases and J gave up 5 bases, with 19 bases separating them. The CDR3 has 16 residues. CDR1 is SGHVS and CDR2 is FNYEAQ in the germline V gene. CDR3 sequence (DNA): TGTGCCAGCAGCCACTCCCATTGGACAGAGCACAATGAGCAGTTCTTC. Its protein is CASSHSHWTEHNEQFF.

The V and J genes are TRBV20-1 and TRBJ1-1, with D possibly matching TRBD1 (5 bases). This CDR3 has 14 residues. The germline V gene encodes CDR1 DFQATT and CDR2 SNEGSKA (reference sequence). CDR3 loop: CSAAAMGVFAEAFF. The CDR3 DNA reads as TGCAGCGCCGCTGCGATGGGGGTCTTCGCTGAAGCTTTCTTT.

V usage is TRBV20-1 and J usage is TRBJ1-5; 9 positions match TRBD1. V trimming: 7 bases; J trimming: 4 bases; junction bases outside the gene matches: 17. Germline V CDR1 and CDR2: DFQATT, SNEGSKA (reference sequence). This CDR3 has 17 residues. The CDR3 region is CSVRTGTGIVRNQPQHF. CDR3 DNA sequence: TGCAGTGTTCGAACCGGGACAGGGATTGTTCGTAATCAGCCCCAGCATTTT.

The V call is TRBV20-1, the J call TRBJ2-5, with D perhaps assigned TRBD1 or TRBD2 (7 bases each). V was shortened by 8 bases and J by 4 bases, with 17 bases between the two germline ends. The CDR3 is made up of 13 amino acids. Germline V gene lookup returns CDR1 DFQATT and CDR2 SNEGSKA (reference sequence). DNA for the CDR3: TGCAGTCAGGGGGGGGAGTTCGCAGAGACCCAGTACTTC. This sequence encodes CSQGGEFAETQYF.

This chain links TRBV9 with TRBJ1-2; 7 bases are a match to TRBD1. In germline, CDR1 is SGDLS, CDR2 YYNGEE. The CDR3 contains 15 residues. Trimming took 1 base from V and 4 from J; bases not matched to a gene: 7. CDR3 coding DNA: TGTGCCAGCAGCGTATCAGGGGGGCGCGTCTATGGCTACACCTTC. As protein: CASSVSGGRVYGYTF.

The chain recombines TRBV20-1 with TRBJ2-7, with 9 bases fitting TRBD2. This CDR3 spans 14 amino acids. Trimming removed 5 bases from V and 4 bases from J; junction bases left unmatched: 9. Germline lookup yields CDR1 DFQATT and CDR2 SNEGSKA (reference sequence). For the CDR3, the DNA is TGCAGTGCTCGACAGGGACTAGCTCTGTACGAGCAGTACTTC. This translates into CSARQGLALYEQYF.

The CDR3 region is CASSHSMGPMNTEAFF. The CDR3 region has the DNA TGTGCCAGCAGTCACAGCATGGGACCCATGAACACTGAAGCTTTCTTT. The V gene is TRBV28, the J gene TRBJ1-1; a weak D match, TRBD1 (5 bases). V lost 5 bases, J lost 0 bases, and 16 bases lay in between. CDR1 MDHEN and CDR2 SYDVKM come from the germline V gene. The CDR3 has 16 amino acids.

This clonotype was recorded only once. The rearrangement links TRBV18 to TRBJ2-7; possibly TRBD2 for D (6 bases). Germline values: CDR1 KGHSH, CDR2 LQKENI. V was trimmed by 3 bases and J by 5 bases, leaving 11 bases between them. CDR3 length: 13 amino acids. The CDR3 bases are TGTGCCAGCTCACCGACTAGTGAGAACGAGCAGTACTTC. It codes for CASSPTSENEQYF.

This clonotype was recorded only once. The chain has TRBV10-3 and TRBJ2-7, with 10 bases identical to TRBD1. Trimming took 6 bases from V and 6 from J; bases not matched to a gene: 8. Germline CDR1 is ENHRY and CDR2 is SYGVKD. The CDR3 length is 14 residues. CDR3: CAISRTGGPSEQYF. The CDR3 nucleotides are TGTGCCATCAGCCGGACAGGGGGACCCTCCGAGCAGTACTTC.

The chain employs TRBV28 and TRBJ1-2, with a tentative D call TRBD1 (5 bases). V was pared by 6 bases and J by 4 bases, with 9 bases between. This CDR3 contains 12 residues. CDR1 and CDR2 from the germline V gene are MDHEN and SYDVKM. The CDR3 sequence: CASSSGAYGYTF. The CDR3 DNA sequence: TGTGCCAGCAGCTCCGGGGCCTATGGCTACACCTTC.

The V call is TRBV3-1, the J call TRBJ1-2; the D gene is possibly TRBD1 (5 bases). V was pared by 4 bases and J by 7 bases, with 19 bases between. The CDR3 sequence is 15 residues long. The germline V gene has CDR1 LGHDT and CDR2 YNNKEL (reference sequence). CDR3 sequence (DNA): TGTGCCAGCAGCCGTTTCTCCGGGGGGAAGGGTGGCTACACCTTC. It codes for CASSRFSGGKGGYTF.

The chain is built from TRBV20-1 and TRBJ1-5; TRBD1 is a possible D gene (6 bases). This CDR3 has 15 amino acids. The V end was cut by 0 bases, the J end by 3 bases, with 12 bases between. Germline V gene lookup returns CDR1 DFQATT and CDR2 SNEGSKA (reference sequence). CDR3 residues: CSAREGRQVNQPQHF. The CDR3 DNA sequence: TGCAGTGCTAGAGAAGGGAGACAGGTCAATCAGCCCCAGCATTTT.

V is TRBV29-1 and J is TRBJ1-1; D might be TRBD1 (5 bases). Trimming removed 2 bases at V and 1 base at J, with 8 bases between. This CDR3 is built from 13 residues. CDR1 SQVTM and CDR2 ANQGSEA come from the germline V gene. The CDR3 region is CSVEPRANTEAFF. The CDR3 nucleotides read TGCAGCGTTGAACCCAGGGCGAACACTGAAGCTTTCTTT.

The rearrangement links TRBV7-2 to TRBJ1-2; D might be TRBD1 (6 bases). Trimming took 6 bases from V and 4 from J, leaving 12 bases between them. The CDR3 runs to 13 residues. Looked up from germline, CDR1 is SGHTA and CDR2 is FQGNSA. The DNA of the CDR3 is TGTGCCAGCAGTCGGACAGCCACCTATGGCTACACCTTC. Translated, it gives CASSRTATYGYTF.

The chain uses TRBV2 and TRBJ1-3, with D uncertain. V was clipped by 9 bases and J by 0 bases, with 15 bases between them. Germline CDR1 reads SNHLY; CDR2 reads FYNNEI. This CDR3 is built from 15 residues. Here the CDR3 reads CARRVREPSGNTIYF. CDR3 nucleotide sequence: TGTGCCAGGAGGGTCCGGGAACCCTCTGGAAACACCATATATTTT. Filled out from reference TRBV2 and TRBJ1-3, the complete variable domain reads EPEVTQTPSHQVTQMGQEVILRCVPISNHLYFYWYRQILGQKVEFLVSFYNNEISEKSEIFDDQFSVERPDGSNFTLKIRSTKLEDSAMYFCARRVREPSGNTIYFGEGSWLTVV.